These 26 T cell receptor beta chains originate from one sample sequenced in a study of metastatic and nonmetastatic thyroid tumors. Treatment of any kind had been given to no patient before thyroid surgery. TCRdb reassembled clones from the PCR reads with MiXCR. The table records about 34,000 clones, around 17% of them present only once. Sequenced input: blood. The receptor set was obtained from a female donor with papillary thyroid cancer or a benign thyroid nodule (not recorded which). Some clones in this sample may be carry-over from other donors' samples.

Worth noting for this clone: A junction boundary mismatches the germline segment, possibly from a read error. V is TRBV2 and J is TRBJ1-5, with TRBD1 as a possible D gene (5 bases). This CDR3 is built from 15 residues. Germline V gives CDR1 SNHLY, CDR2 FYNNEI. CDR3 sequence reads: CASIETGHSNQPQHF. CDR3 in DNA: TGTGCCAGCATTGAAACTGGACACAGCAATCAGCCCCAGCATTTT.

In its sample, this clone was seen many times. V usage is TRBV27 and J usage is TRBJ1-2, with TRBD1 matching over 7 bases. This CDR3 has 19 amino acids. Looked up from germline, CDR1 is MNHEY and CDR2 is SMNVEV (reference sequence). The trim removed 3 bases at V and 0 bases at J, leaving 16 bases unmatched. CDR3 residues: CASSFLRQGRKLTNYGYTF. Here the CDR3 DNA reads TGTGCCAGCAGTTTCCTGCGACAGGGCCGCAAACTTACTAACTATGGCTACACCTTC.

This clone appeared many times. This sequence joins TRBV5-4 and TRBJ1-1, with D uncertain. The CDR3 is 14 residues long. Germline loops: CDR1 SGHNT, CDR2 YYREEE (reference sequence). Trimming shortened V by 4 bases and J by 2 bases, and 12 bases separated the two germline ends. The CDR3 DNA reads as TGTGCCAGCAGCGGACGCGGTAAAAACACTGAAGCTTTCTTT. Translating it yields CASSGRGKNTEAFF.

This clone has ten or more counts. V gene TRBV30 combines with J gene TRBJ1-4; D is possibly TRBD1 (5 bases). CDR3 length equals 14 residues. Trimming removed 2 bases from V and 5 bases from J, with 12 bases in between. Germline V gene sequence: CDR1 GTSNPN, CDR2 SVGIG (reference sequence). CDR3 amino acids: CAWSTSGPNEKLFF. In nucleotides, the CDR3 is TGTGCCTGGAGTACCTCAGGGCCCAATGAAAAACTGTTTTTT.

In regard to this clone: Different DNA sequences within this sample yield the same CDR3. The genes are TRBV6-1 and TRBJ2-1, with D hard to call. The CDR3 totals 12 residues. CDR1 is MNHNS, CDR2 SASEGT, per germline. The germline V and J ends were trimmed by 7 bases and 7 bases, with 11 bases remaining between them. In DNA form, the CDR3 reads TGTGCCAGCAAGGGTTACCCAAATGAGCAGTTCTTC. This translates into CASKGYPNEQFF.

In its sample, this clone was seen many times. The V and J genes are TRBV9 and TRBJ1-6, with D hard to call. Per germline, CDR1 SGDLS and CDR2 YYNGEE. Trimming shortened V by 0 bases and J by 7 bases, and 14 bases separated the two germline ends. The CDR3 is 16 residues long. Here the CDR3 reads CASSVEASSTNSPLHF. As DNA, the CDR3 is TGTGCCAGCAGCGTAGAGGCGTCGTCGACCAATTCACCCCTCCACTTT.

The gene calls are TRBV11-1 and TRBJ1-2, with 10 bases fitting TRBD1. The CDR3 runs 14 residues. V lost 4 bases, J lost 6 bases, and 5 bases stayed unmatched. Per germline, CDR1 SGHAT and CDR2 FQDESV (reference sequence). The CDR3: CASSSGQGNDGYTF. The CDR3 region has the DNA TGTGCCAGCAGCTCGGGACAGGGGAATGATGGCTACACCTTC.

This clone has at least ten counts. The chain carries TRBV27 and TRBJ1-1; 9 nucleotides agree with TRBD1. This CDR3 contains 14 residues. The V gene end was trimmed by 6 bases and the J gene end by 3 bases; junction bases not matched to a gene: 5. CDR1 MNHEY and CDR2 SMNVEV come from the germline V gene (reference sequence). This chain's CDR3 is CASRMDRGYTEAFF. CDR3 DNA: TGTGCCAGCAGGATGGACAGGGGATACACTGAAGCTTTCTTT.

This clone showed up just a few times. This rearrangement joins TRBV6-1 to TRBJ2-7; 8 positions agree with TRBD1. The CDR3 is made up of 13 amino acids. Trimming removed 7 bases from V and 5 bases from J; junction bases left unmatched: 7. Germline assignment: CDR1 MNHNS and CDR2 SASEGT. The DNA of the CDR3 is TGTGCCAGCATCGGGGACAGGTCCCACGAGCAGTACTTC. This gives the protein CASIGDRSHEQYF.

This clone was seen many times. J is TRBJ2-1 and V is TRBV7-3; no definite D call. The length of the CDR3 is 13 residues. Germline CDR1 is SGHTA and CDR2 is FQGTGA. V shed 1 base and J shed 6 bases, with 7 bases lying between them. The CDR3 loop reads CASSLSGRNEQFF. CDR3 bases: TGTGCCAGCAGCTTAAGCGGACGCAATGAGCAGTTCTTC.

The CDR3 spells CAIGTAGNAGELFF. The CDR3 DNA follows: TGTGCCATCGGGACAGCGGGCAACGCCGGGGAGCTGTTTTTT. The chain joins TRBV28 to TRBJ2-2; perhaps TRBD1 as D (7 bases). Germline CDR1 and CDR2: MDHEN and SYDVKM. The CDR3 runs 14 residues. The V end was cut by 10 bases, the J end by 6 bases, with 18 bases between.

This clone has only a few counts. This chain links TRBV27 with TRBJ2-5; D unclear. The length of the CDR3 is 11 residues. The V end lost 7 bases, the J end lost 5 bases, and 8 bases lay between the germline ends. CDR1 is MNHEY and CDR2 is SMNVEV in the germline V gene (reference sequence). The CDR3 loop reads CASILGETQYF. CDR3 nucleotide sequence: TGTGCCAGCATCCTGGGTGAGACCCAGTACTTC.

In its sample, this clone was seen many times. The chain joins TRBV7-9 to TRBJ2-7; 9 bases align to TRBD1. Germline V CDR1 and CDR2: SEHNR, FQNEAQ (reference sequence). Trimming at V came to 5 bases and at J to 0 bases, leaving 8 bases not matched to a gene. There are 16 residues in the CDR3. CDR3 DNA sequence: TGTGCCAGCAGCCCGGATCAGGGACAGGGCTCCTACGAGCAGTACTTC. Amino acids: CASSPDQGQGSYEQYF.

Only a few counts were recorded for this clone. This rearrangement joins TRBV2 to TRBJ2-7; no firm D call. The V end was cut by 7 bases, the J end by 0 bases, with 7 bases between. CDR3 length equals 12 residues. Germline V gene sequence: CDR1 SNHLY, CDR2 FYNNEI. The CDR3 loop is CASIWNSYEQYF. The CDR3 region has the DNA TGTGCCAGCATTTGGAACTCCTACGAGCAGTACTTC. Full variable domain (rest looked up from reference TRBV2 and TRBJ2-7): EPEVTQTPSHQVTQMGQEVILRCVPISNHLYFYWYRQILGQKVEFLVSFYNNEISEKSEIFDDQFSVERPDGSNFTLKIRSTKLEDSAMYFCASIWNSYEQYFGPGTRLTVT.

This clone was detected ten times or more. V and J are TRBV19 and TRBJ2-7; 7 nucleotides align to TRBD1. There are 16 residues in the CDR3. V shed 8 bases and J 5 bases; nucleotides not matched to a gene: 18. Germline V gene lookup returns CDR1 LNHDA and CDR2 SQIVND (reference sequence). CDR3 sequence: CASYPLLDRSSNEQYF. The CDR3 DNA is TGTGCCAGTTACCCTCTTTTGGACAGGTCCTCGAACGAGCAGTACTTC.

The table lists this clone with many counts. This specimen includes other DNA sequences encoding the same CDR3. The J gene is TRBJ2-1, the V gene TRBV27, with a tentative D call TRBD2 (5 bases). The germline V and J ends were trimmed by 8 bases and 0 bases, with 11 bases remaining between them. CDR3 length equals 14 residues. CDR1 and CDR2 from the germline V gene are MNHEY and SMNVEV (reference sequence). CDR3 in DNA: TGTGCCAGCCAAGAGGGAAGCTCCTACAATGAGCAGTTCTTC. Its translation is CASQEGSSYNEQFF.

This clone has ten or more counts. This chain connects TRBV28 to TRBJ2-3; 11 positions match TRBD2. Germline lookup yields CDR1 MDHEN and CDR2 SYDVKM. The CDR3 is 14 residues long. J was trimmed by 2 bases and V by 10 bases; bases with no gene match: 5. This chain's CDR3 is CAITSGRDTDTQYF. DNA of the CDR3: TGTGCCATTACTAGCGGGAGAGACACAGATACGCAGTATTTT. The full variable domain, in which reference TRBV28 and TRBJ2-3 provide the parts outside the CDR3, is DVKVTQSSRYLVKRTGEKVFLECVQDMDHENMFWYRQDPGLGLRLIYFSYDVKMKEKGDIPEGYSVSREKKERFSLILESASTNQTSMYLCAITSGRDTDTQYFGPGTRLTVL.

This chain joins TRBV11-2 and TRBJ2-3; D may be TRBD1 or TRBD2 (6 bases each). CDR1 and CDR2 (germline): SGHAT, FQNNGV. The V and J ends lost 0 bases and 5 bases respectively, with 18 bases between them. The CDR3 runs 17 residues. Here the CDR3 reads CASSLEGGGEEVDTQYF. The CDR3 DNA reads TGTGCCAGCAGCTTAGAGGGGGGCGGTGAAGAAGTAGATACGCAGTATTTT.

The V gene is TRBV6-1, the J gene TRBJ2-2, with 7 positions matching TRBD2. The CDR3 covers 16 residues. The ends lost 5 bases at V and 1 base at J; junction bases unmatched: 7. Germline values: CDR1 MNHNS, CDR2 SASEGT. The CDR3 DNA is TGTGCCAGCAGTACCGAAGCGGGGTGGAACACCGGGGAGCTGTTTTTT. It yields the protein CASSTEAGWNTGELFF.

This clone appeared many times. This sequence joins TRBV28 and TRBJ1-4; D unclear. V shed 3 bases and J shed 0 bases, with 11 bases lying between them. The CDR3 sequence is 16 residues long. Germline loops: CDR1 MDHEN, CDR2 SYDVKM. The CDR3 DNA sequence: TGTGCCAGCAGTTTCCCACGGGGAGCAACTAATGAAAAACTGTTTTTT. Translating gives CASSFPRGATNEKLFF.

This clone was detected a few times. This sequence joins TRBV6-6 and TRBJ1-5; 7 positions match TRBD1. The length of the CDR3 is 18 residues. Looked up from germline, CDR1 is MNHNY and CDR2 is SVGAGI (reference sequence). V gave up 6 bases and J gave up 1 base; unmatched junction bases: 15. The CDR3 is CASSPRMGTVPSNQPQHF. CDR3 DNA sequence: TGTGCCAGCAGCCCCCGTATGGGGACAGTTCCAAGCAATCAGCCCCAGCATTTT.

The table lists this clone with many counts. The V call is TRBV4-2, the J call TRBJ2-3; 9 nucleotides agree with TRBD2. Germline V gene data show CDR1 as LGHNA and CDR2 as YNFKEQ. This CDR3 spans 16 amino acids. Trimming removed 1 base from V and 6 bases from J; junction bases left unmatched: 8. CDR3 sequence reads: CASSQGASGKGDTQYF. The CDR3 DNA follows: TGTGCCAGCAGCCAAGGGGCTAGCGGGAAGGGTGATACGCAGTATTTT.

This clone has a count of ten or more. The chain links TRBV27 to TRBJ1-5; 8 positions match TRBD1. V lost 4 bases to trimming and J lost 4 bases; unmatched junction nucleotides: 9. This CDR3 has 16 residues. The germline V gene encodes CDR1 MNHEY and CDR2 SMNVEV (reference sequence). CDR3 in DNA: TGTGCCAGCAGTTCCCGGGGGACAGGCCCAAATCAGCCCCAGCATTTT. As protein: CASSSRGTGPNQPQHF.

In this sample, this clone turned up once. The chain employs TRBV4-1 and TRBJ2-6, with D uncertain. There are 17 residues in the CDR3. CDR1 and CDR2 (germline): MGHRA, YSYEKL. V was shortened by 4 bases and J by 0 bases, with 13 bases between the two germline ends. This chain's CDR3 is CASSLKAPFSGANVLTF. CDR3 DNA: TGCGCCAGCAGCCTAAAAGCTCCCTTCTCTGGGGCCAACGTCCTGACTTTC.

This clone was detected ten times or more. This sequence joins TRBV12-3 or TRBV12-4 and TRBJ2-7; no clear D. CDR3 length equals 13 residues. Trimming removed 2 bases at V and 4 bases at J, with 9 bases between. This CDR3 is CASSLYTAYEQYF. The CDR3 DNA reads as TGTGCCAGCAGTTTATACACGGCATACGAGCAGTACTTC.

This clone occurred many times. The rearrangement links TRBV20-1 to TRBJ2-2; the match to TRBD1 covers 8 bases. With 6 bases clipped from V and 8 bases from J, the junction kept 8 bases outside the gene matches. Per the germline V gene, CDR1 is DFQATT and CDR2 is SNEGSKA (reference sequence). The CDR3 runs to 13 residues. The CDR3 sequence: CSAQGATLGELFF. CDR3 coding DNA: TGCAGTGCCCAGGGGGCGACTTTGGGGGAGCTGTTTTTT.